This TCR beta chain was observed in a study of blood T cell repertoires in COVID-19 (dated by TCRdb to between 2020 and 2021). Study-level background: The collaborator samples originated in the United States, Italy and Spain and spanned the acute and convalescent phases of COVID-19. The material from the prospective study consisted of cDNA or gDNA derived from T cells, B-cell-depleted T cells, or PBMCs. The dataset comprised deeply sampled blood TCRbeta repertoires from subjects exposed to, actively infected with, or recovered from COVID-19. The repertoires were made available in a free public database intended to serve as a resource for research on the immune response to SARS-CoV-2. The samples were drawn from two sources: the first 160 participants of the ongoing ImmuneRACE study, and 950 to 1,500 subjects contributed by 6 global collaborators. The sample metadata nearly always contained a de-identified subject ID, COVID-19 status, age in years and sex. Where HLA class I and class II types were available, the types were taken from metadata supplied by the sample provider, not from assay-based typing. What the research found in general, with its limitations: The amount of clinical and demographic metadata varied by source and participant and was provided uncurated.

TCRbeta CDR3 regions were amplified from genomic DNA using the immunoSEQ Assay, a bias-controlled multiplex PCR. As for how the authors treated the data: Nucleated cell counts per sample were estimated from amplification of reference gene primers within the assay. To quantify the absolute abundance of each unique TCRbeta CDR3 rearrangement, sequence reads were collapsed and filtered. Productive Simpson clonality was computed per sample as the square root of Simpson's diversity index over productive rearrangements. In its TCRdb copy, this immuneACCESS table keeps in-frame sequences only and misses some clones. Where compared with another copy, unresolved V genes explain less than half of these, and the others have no known cause. The DNA gave D and trimming, while V, J and clone size come from that table. In this sample the table shows under 250,000 clones, roughly 82% of which occur a single time. The ten largest make up over 9.5% of the sample.

Points on this clone: Its antigen has not been determined. No base quality information exists; no much larger clone differs at one position.

The germline V gene (reference sequence) sets CDR1 to SGHKS and CDR2 to YYEKEE. The CDR3 runs 15 residues from the cysteine to the phenylalanine. Only the CDR3 region is kept as DNA, spanning 45 bases read in frame from base 1. Trimming takes 4 bases off V and 0 bases off J; junction bases not matched to a gene: 4. Whole blood was collected in K2EDTA tubes by collaborating institutions according to the institutions' own protocols. Collaborator samples were shipped for TCRbeta analysis as frozen whole blood, isolated PBMCs, or DNA extracted from either sample type. The sequence derives from a woman aged 40 to 50 with acute or convalescent COVID-19. The chain is assembled from TRBV5-5 and TRBJ1-3, with 7 bases aligning to TRBD1. Sample: peripheral blood. The sequenced DNA is TGTGCCAGCAGCCGACAGGGTCCCTCTGGAAACACCATATATTTT. Its translation is CASSRQGPSGNTIYF.